Presented here are 9 T cell receptor beta chains from one specimen sequenced in a study of T cell changes during pregnancy in multiple sclerosis. Clones were read by immunoSEQ multiplex PCR, and TCRdb kept only the in-frame ones, dropping some. The table includes roughly 53,000 clones, roughly 90% detected once. The material sequenced was CD8+ T cells from peripheral blood mononuclear cells, taken before pregnancy. The receptors come from a female donor with multiple sclerosis, enrolled in a pregnancy study.

This clone was seen just once. This chain uses TRBV7-9 with TRBJ2-7, with 9 bases that match TRBD1. The junction had 3 bases not matched to a gene; V was cut back by 8 bases and J by 1 base. This CDR3 has 13 amino acids. Germline CDR1 reads SEHNR; CDR2 reads FQNEAQ (reference sequence). As DNA, the CDR3 is TGTGCCAGCGGGGACAGGGCGTCCTACGAGCAGTACTTC. The encoded protein is CASGDRASYEQYF.

The chain recombines TRBV18 with TRBJ1-4; the match to TRBD1 covers 9 bases. The CDR3 sequence is 17 residues long. CDR1 KGHSH and CDR2 LQKENI come from the germline V gene. J lost 3 bases, V lost 0 bases, and 5 bases had no gene match. This CDR3 is CASSPPDRGRANEKLFF. CDR3 nucleotides: TGTGCCAGCTCACCACCGGACAGGGGCCGGGCTAATGAAAAACTGTTTTTT.

The chain has TRBV6-6 and TRBJ2-2; perhaps TRBD2 as D (5 bases). V was clipped by 7 bases and J by 1 base, with 16 bases between them. The CDR3 spans 16 residues. CDR1 and CDR2 (germline): MNHNY, SVGAGI (reference sequence). CDR3 in amino acids: CASTSPPGLNTGELFF. Written as DNA, the CDR3 is TGTGCCAGCACCTCGCCCCCAGGACTGAACACCGGGGAGCTGTTTTTT.

The rearrangement joins TRBV27 to TRBJ2-1; tentative D call: TRBD1 (6 bases). The CDR3 sequence is 13 residues long. Trimming left V 10 bases short and J 2 bases short, with 12 bases between. CDR1 MNHEY and CDR2 SMNVEV come from the germline V gene (reference sequence). The CDR3 DNA is TGTGCCACCAAGGGGGTTACCTACAATGAGCAGTTCTTC. Its translation: CATKGVTYNEQFF.

The J gene is TRBJ1-5, the V gene TRBV5-5, with a possible D match to TRBD1 (6 bases). Germline V gene lookup returns CDR1 SGHKS and CDR2 YYEKEE (reference sequence). Deletions cut 1 base from V and 1 base from J, with 15 bases between. The CDR3 totals 17 residues. The CDR3 loop is CASSLYQGQMSNQPQHF. CDR3 DNA sequence: TGTGCCAGCAGCTTGTACCAGGGGCAGATGAGCAATCAGCCCCAGCATTTT.

The chain has TRBV6-1 and TRBJ1-2, with TRBD1 matching 9 bases. The CDR3 totals 14 residues. CDR1 and CDR2 (germline): MNHNS, SASEGT. Trimming cost V 5 bases and J 5 bases; bases outside gene matches: 6. CDR3 in amino acids: CASSTPGTGYGYTF. The CDR3 nucleotides are TGTGCCAGCAGTACTCCCGGGACAGGGTATGGCTACACCTTC.

The chain combines TRBV4-3 with TRBJ2-3; TRBD1 agrees at 8 bases. V shed 1 base, J shed 1 base, and the junction held 4 bases outside the gene matches. Germline-derived CDR1 and CDR2 are LGHNA and YSLEER. This CDR3 has 16 residues. In nucleotides, the CDR3 is TGCGCCAGCAGCCAAGCACCGGGACAGGGCACAGATACGCAGTATTTT. Encoded protein: CASSQAPGQGTDTQYF.

The chain carries TRBV9 and TRBJ1-1, with D hard to call. V was trimmed by 3 bases and J by 4 bases, leaving 10 bases between them. CDR1 and CDR2 from the germline V gene are SGDLS and YYNGEE. This CDR3 region has 13 residues. The CDR3 reads CASSDAGTTEAFF. CDR3 nucleotides: TGTGCCAGCAGCGATGCGGGTACCACTGAAGCTTTCTTT.

This clone was picked up a small number of times. The rearrangement joins TRBV5-4 to TRBJ2-7; TRBD2 matches at 9 bases. The CDR3 covers 16 residues. The germline V gene has CDR1 SGHNT and CDR2 YYREEE (reference sequence). After removal of 2 bases from V and 1 base from J, the junction contained 7 bases not matched to a gene. CDR3 sequence: CASSFGSGGSSYEQYF. CDR3 nucleotides: TGTGCCAGCAGCTTCGGGAGCGGGGGGTCTTCCTACGAGCAGTACTTC.